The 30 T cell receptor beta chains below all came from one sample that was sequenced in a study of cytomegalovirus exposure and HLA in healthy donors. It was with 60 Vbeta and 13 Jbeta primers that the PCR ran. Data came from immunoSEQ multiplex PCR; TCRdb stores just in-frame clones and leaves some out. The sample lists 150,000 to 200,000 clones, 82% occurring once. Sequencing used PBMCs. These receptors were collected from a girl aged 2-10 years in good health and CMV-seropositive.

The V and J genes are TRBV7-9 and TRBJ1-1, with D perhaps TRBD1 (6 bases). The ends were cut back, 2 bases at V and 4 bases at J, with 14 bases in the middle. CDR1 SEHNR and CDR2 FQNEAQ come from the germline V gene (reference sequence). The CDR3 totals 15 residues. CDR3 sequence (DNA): TGTGCCAGCAGCTTAAACAACAGGGTGAGCACTGAAGCTTTCTTT. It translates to CASSLNNRVSTEAFF.

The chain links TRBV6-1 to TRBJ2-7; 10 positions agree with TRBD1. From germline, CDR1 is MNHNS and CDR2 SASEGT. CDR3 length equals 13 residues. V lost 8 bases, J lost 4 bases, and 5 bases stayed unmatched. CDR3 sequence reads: CASGDRGPYEQYF. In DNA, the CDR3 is TGTGCCAGCGGGGACAGGGGACCATACGAGCAGTACTTC.

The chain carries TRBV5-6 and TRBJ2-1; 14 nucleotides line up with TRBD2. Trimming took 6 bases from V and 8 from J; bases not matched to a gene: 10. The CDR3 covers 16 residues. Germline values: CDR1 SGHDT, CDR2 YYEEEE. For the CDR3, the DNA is TGTGCCAGCACTGTTCTGACTAGCGGGAGGGCCTATGAGCAGTTCTTC. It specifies CASTVLTSGRAYEQFF.

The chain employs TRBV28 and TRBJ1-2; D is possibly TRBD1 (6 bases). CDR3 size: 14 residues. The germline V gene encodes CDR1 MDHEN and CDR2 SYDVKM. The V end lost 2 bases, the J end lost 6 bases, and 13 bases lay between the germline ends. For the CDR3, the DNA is TGTGCCAGCAGTTTACAGGGGCGTCTGGATGGCTACACCTTC. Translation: CASSLQGRLDGYTF.

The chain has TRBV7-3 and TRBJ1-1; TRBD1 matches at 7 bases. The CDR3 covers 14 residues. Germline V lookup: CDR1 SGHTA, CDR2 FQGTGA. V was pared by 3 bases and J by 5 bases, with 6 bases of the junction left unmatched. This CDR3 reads CASSLAGGGTEAFF. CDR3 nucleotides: TGTGCCAGCAGCTTGGCAGGGGGAGGAACTGAAGCTTTCTTT.

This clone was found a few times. This chain's CDR3 is CASSETASVNEQFF. The DNA for the CDR3 is TGTGCCAGCAGTGAAACGGCTAGCGTCAATGAGCAGTTCTTC. This sequence joins TRBV2 and TRBJ2-1; possibly TRBD2 for D (6 bases). The CDR3 is made up of 14 amino acids. Germline V gives CDR1 SNHLY, CDR2 FYNNEI. V dropped 2 bases and J dropped 6 bases, with 11 bases sitting between them.

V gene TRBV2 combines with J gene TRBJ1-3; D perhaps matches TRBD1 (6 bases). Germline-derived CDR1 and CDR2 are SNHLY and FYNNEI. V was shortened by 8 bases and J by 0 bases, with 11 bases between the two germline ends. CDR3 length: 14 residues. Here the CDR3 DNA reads TGTGCCAGCGGGGACAACGGCTCTGGAAACACCATATATTTT. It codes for CASGDNGSGNTIYF.

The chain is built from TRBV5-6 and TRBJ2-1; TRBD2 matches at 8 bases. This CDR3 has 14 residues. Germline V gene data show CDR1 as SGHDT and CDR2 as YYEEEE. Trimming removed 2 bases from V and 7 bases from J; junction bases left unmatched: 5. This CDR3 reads CASSFFSGVNEQFF. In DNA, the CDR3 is TGTGCCAGCAGCTTTTTTAGCGGGGTTAATGAGCAGTTCTTC. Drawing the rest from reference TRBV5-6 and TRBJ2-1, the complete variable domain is DAGVTQSPTHLIKTRGQQVTLRCSPKSGHDTVSWYQQALGQGPQFIFQYYEEEERQRGNFPDRFSGHQFPNYSSELNVNALLLGDSALYLCASSFFSGVNEQFFGPGTRLTVL.

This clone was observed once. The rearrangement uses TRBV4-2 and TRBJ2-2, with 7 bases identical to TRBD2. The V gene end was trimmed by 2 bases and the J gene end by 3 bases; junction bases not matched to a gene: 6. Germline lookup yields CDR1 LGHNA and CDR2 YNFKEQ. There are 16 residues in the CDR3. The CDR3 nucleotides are TGTGCCAGCAGCCAACCCAGCGGGACTCACACCGGGGAGCTGTTTTTT. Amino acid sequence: CASSQPSGTHTGELFF.

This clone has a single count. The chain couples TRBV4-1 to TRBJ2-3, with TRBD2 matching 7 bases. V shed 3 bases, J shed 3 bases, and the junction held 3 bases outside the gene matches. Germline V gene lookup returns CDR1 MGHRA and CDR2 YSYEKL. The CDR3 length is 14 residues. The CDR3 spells CASSHGGLTDTQYF. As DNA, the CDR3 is TGCGCCAGCAGCCATGGGGGACTAACAGATACGCAGTATTTT.

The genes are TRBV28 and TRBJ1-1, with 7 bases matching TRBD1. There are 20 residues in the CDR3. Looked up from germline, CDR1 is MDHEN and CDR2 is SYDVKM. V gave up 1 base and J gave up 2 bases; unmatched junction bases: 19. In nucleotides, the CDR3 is TGTGCCAGCAGTTTATTAATGTCTATACCGCTAGGGGGCCTAAACACTGAAGCTTTCTTT. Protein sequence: CASSLLMSIPLGGLNTEAFF.

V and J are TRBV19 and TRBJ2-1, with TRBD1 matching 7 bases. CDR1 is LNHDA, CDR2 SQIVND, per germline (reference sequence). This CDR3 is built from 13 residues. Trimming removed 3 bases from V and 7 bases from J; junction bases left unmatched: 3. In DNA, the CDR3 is TGTGCCAGTAGTATCGACAGGGTGAATGAGCAGTTCTTC. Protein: CASSIDRVNEQFF. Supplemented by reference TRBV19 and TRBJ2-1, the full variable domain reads DGGITQSPKYLFRKEGQNVTLSCEQNLNHDAMYWYRQDPGQGLRLIYYSQIVNDFQKGDIAEGYSVSREKKESFPLTVTSAQKNPTAFYLCASSIDRVNEQFFGPGTRLTVL.

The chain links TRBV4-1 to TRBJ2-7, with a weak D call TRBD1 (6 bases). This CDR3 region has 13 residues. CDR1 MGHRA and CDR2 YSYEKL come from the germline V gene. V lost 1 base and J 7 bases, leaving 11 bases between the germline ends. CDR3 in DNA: TGCGCCAGCAGCCAAGGAACAGGGAATGAGCAGTACTTC. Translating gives CASSQGTGNEQYF.

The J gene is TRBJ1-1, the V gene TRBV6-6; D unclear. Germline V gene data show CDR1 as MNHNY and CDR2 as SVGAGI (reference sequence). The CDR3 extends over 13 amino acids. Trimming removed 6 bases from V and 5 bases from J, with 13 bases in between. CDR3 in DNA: TGTGCCAGCAGATCAAAAGCGGGGACTGAAGCTTTCTTT. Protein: CASRSKAGTEAFF.

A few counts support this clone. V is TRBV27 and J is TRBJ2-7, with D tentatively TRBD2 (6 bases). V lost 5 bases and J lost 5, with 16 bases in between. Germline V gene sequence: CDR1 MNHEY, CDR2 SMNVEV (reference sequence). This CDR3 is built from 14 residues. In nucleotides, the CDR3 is TGTGCCAGCAGTGCGGGGCAGGGATATCACGAGCAGTACTTC. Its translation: CASSAGQGYHEQYF.

CDR3 nucleotide sequence: TGTGCCAGCAGCTCGGGGGGGACACAGGCCTACGAGCAGTACTTC. Translation: CASSSGGTQAYEQYF. The J gene is TRBJ2-7, the V gene TRBV5-4; 8 bases are shared with TRBD2. Trimming cost V 3 bases and J 2 bases; bases outside gene matches: 7. Germline CDR1 and CDR2: SGHNT and YYREEE (reference sequence). This CDR3 region has 15 residues. The full variable domain, rest sourced from reference TRBV5-4 and TRBJ2-7, is ETGVTQSPTHLIKTRGQQVTLRCSSQSGHNTVSWYQQALGQGPQFIFQYYREEENGRGNFPPRFSGLQFPNYSSELNVNALELDDSALYLCASSSGGTQAYEQYFGPGTRLTVT.

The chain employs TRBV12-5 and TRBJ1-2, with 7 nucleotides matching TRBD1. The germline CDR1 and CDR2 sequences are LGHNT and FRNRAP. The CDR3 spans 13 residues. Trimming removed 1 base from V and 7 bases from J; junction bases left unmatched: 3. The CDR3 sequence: CASGLGDRAGYTF. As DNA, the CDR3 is TGTGCTAGTGGTTTGGGCGACAGGGCTGGCTACACCTTC.

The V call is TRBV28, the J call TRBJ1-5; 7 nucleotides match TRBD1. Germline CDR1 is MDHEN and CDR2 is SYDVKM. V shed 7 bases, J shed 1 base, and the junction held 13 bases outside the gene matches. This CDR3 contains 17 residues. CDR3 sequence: CASKYYRGGESNQPQHF. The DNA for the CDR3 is TGTGCCAGCAAATATTACAGGGGTGGGGAAAGCAATCAGCCCCAGCATTTT.

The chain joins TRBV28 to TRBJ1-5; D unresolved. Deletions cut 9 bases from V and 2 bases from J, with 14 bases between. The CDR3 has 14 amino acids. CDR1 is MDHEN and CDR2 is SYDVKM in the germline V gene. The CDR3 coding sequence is TGTGCCAGTCTGACAAGGTGGGGCAATCAGCCCCAGCATTTT. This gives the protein CASLTRWGNQPQHF.

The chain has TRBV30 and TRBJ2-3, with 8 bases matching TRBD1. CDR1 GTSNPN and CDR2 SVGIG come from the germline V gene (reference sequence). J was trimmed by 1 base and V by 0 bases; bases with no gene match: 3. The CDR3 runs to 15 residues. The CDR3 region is CAWSVGQGGTDTQYF. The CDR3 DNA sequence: TGTGCCTGGAGTGTCGGACAGGGAGGCACAGATACGCAGTATTTT.

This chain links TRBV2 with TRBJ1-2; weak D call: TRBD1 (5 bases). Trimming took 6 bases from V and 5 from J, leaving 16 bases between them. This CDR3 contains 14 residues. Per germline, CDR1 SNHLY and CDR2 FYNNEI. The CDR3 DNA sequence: TGTGCCAGCAGCTGGCAACAGGAACTGTATGGCTACACCTTC. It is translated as CASSWQQELYGYTF.

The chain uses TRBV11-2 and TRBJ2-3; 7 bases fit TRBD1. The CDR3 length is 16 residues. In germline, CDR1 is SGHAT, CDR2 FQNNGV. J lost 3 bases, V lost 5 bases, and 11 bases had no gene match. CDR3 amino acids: CASSPRGRERTDTQYF. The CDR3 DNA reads TGTGCCAGCAGCCCAAGGGGGCGAGAAAGAACAGATACGCAGTATTTT.

CDR3: CASLSARLATNTGELFF. In nucleotides, the CDR3 is TGTGCCAGCTTAAGCGCCCGACTAGCAACGAACACCGGGGAGCTGTTTTTT. The rearrangement links TRBV21-1 to TRBJ2-2; the table's D gene call, TRBD2, was not cross checked with the DNA. TRBV21-1 is labeled a pseudogene. CDR3 size: 17 residues.

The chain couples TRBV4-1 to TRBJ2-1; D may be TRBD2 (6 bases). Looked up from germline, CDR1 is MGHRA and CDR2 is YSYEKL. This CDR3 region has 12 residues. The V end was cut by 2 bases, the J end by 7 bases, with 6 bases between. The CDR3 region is CASSQSGNEQFF. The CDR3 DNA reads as TGCGCCAGCAGCCAAAGCGGGAATGAGCAGTTCTTC.

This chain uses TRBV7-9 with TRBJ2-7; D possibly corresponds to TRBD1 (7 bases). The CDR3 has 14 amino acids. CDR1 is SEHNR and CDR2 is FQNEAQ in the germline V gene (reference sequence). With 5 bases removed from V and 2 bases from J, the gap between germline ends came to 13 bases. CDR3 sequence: CASSGGDSPYEQYF. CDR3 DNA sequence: TGTGCCAGCAGCGGCGGGGACAGTCCCTACGAGCAGTACTTC.

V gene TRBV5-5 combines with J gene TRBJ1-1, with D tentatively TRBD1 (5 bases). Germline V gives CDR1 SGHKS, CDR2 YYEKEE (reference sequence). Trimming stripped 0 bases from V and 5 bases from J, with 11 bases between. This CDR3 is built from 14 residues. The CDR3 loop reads CASSLAGVVTEAFF. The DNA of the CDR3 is TGTGCCAGCAGCTTGGCGGGGGTAGTTACTGAAGCTTTCTTT.

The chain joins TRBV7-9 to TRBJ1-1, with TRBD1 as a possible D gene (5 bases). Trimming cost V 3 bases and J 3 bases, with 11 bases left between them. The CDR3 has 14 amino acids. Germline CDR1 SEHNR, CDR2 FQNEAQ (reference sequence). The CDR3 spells CASSFLRGDTEAFF. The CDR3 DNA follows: TGTGCCAGCAGCTTCCTACGGGGGGACACTGAAGCTTTCTTT.

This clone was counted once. For the CDR3, the DNA is TGTGCCAGCAGTTTGTCAGGGGAAGGTACTGAAGCTTTCTTT. It yields the protein CASSLSGEGTEAFF. The J gene is TRBJ1-1, the V gene TRBV28, with D possibly matching TRBD1 (6 bases). Trimming pared 3 bases from V and 5 bases from J, leaving 13 bases between. Germline assignment: CDR1 MDHEN and CDR2 SYDVKM. The CDR3 consists of 14 residues.

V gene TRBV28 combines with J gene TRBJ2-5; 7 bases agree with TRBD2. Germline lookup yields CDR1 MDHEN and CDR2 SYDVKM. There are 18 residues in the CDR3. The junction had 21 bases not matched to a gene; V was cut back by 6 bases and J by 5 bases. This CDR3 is CASSPLAGDDSLRETQYF. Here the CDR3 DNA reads TGTGCCAGCAGCCCCCTTGCGGGAGATGATTCTCTGCGGGAGACCCAGTACTTC.

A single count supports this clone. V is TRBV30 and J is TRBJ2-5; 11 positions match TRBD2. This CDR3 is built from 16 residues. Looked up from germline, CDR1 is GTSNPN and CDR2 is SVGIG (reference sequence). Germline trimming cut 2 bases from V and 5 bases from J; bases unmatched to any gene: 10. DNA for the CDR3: TGTGCCTGGAGTTCGGACCCGACTAGCGGGAAGGAGACCCAGTACTTC. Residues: CAWSSDPTSGKETQYF. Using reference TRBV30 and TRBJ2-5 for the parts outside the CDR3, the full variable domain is SQTIHQWPATLVQPVGSPLSLECTVEGTSNPNLYWYRQAAGRGLQLLFYSVGIGQISSEVPQNLSASRPQDRQFILSSKKLLLSDSGFYLCAWSSDPTSGKETQYFGPGTRLLVL.